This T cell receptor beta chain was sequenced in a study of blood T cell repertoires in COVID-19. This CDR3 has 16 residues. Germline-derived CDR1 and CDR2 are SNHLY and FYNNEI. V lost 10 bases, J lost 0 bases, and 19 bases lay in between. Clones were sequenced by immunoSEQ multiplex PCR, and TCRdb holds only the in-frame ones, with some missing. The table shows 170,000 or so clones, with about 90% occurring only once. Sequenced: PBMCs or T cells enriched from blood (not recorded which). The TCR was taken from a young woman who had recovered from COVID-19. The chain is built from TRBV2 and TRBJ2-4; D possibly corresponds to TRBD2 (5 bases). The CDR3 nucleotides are TGTGCCACCCGAGGGCTGGAGAGGGTAGCCAAAAACATTCAGTACTTC. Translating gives CATRGLERVAKNIQYF.